One sample yielded the 27 T cell receptor beta chains listed below, sequenced in a study of shared clonotypes between healthy human individuals. Repertoires were generated with immunoSEQ multiplex PCR, while TCRdb's copy carries only in-frame clones and drops some. The table has approximately 940,000 clones, about three quarters seen once; the top ten hold over 1.3%. Sequencing was carried out using memory CD4+ T cells sorted from blood. Subset here: CD45RA-negative fraction. The receptors shown here come from a man aged 18 to 30 in good health.

The CDR3 reads CASRYTPDTEAFF. The DNA for the CDR3 is TGTGCCAGCAGGTACACGCCCGACACTGAAGCTTTCTTT. V gene TRBV7-8 combines with J gene TRBJ1-1; no firm D call. The V end was cut by 6 bases, the J end by 3 bases, with 11 bases between. This CDR3 has 13 residues. Germline V gene lookup returns CDR1 SGHVS and CDR2 FQNEAQ.

This clone occurred a few times. The rearrangement uses TRBV11-3 and TRBJ2-3, with D unresolved. CDR1 is SGHNT and CDR2 is YENEEA in the germline V gene. The CDR3 is 17 amino acids. Trimming cost V 5 bases and J 0 bases, with 18 bases left between them. In DNA form, the CDR3 reads TGTGCCAGCAGCCGGACGGTTGGACGATCTAGCACAGATACGCAGTATTTT. Protein: CASSRTVGRSSTDTQYF.

The CDR3 DNA reads as TGTGCCAGCAGGCCCGGGACAGGGGGTCAGCCCCAGCATTTT. Translating gives CASRPGTGGQPQHF. This chain links TRBV6-1 with TRBJ1-5; 11 nucleotides match TRBD1. Germline V lookup: CDR1 MNHNS, CDR2 SASEGT. This CDR3 spans 14 amino acids. J gave up 6 bases and V 6 bases, and 4 bases lay outside the gene matches.

The V call is TRBV19, the J call TRBJ2-7; tentatively, D is TRBD1 (5 bases). CDR1 is LNHDA, CDR2 SQIVND, per germline (reference sequence). CDR3 length: 12 amino acids. V lost 8 bases to trimming and J lost 3 bases, with 11 bases between them. In DNA, the CDR3 is TGTGCCAGTGGCAGGGTTGGCTACGAGCAGTACTTC. Protein sequence: CASGRVGYEQYF.

The chain carries TRBV2 and TRBJ1-1, with TRBD1 identical over 7 bases. The CDR3 is 14 residues long. V gave up 9 bases and J gave up 1 base; unmatched junction bases: 8. Germline assignment: CDR1 SNHLY and CDR2 FYNNEI. DNA of the CDR3: TGTGCCAGGGAAGTGGGACAGCCGAACACTGAAGCTTTCTTT. Translated: CAREVGQPNTEAFF.

Regarding this clone: The identical CDR3 is also encoded by other nucleotide sequences in the sample. The chain carries TRBV11-3 and TRBJ2-3; D perhaps matches TRBD2 (6 bases). CDR1 and CDR2 from the germline V gene are SGHNT and YENEEA. The CDR3 is made up of 13 amino acids. The V gene lost 5 bases and the J gene lost 2 bases, with 8 bases spanning the gap. This CDR3 reads CASSRGTTDTQYF. In DNA form, the CDR3 reads TGTGCCAGCAGCCGCGGGACCACAGATACGCAGTATTTT.

This clone was counted only a few times. The genes are TRBV7-9 and TRBJ1-2; no definite D call. Germline CDR1 SEHNR, CDR2 FQNEAQ (reference sequence). Trimming removed 3 bases from V and 7 bases from J, with 9 bases in between. The CDR3 totals 12 residues. Written as DNA, the CDR3 is TGTGCCAGCAGCTTCTCCGGGTCTGGCTACACCTTC. Translated, it gives CASSFSGSGYTF.

The CDR3 region has the DNA TGTGCCAGCGGGGGGGACAGGAGGGACACTGAAGCTTTCTTT. It is translated as CASGGDRRDTEAFF. This sequence joins TRBV25-1 and TRBJ1-1, with 8 bases identical to TRBD1. CDR1 is MGHDK, CDR2 SYGVNS, per germline. Trimming at V came to 8 bases and at J to 3 bases, leaving 8 bases not matched to a gene. CDR3 length: 14 amino acids.

This chain connects TRBV6-1 to TRBJ2-2, with D unclear. The CDR3 has 13 residues. V gave up 6 bases and J gave up 7 bases, with 12 bases separating them. The germline V gene has CDR1 MNHNS and CDR2 SASEGT. CDR3 residues: CASRGGLRGELFF. The CDR3 DNA follows: TGTGCCAGCAGAGGCGGCCTTCGCGGGGAGCTGTTTTTT.

This chain uses TRBV28 with TRBJ1-2; 7 nucleotides agree with TRBD1. This CDR3 region has 16 residues. CDR1 is MDHEN and CDR2 is SYDVKM in the germline V gene. The trim removed 5 bases at V and 0 bases at J, leaving 9 bases unmatched. CDR3 nucleotides: TGTGCCAGCAGTCCCCAGGGGGTAGTAGCTAACTATGGCTACACCTTC. Its translation: CASSPQGVVANYGYTF.

The chain joins TRBV11-2 to TRBJ1-1; D is perhaps TRBD1 (6 bases). The CDR3 sequence is 14 residues long. The germline V gene encodes CDR1 SGHAT and CDR2 FQNNGV. The V gene lost 3 bases and the J gene lost 1 base, with 9 bases spanning the gap. The CDR3 reads CASSLRTENTEAFF. In nucleotides, the CDR3 is TGTGCCAGCAGCTTGAGGACAGAGAACACTGAAGCTTTCTTT.

For this clone: Additional DNA sequences in this sample encode the identical CDR3. This rearrangement joins TRBV18 to TRBJ1-1; no definite D call. Trimming left V 2 bases short and J 1 base short, with 2 bases between. Germline assignment: CDR1 KGHSH and CDR2 LQKENI. This CDR3 region has 12 residues. The CDR3 bases are TGTGCCAGCTCACCAGGGAACACTGAAGCTTTCTTT. Translation gives CASSPGNTEAFF.

As for this clone: The sample holds other DNA sequences that translate to the same CDR3. This chain joins TRBV9 and TRBJ1-3; TRBD1 is a possible D gene (6 bases). Germline CDR1 reads SGDLS; CDR2 reads YYNGEE. The V and J ends lost 3 bases and 2 bases respectively, with 9 bases between them. The CDR3 totals 14 residues. The CDR3 is CASSETGTGNTIYF. The CDR3 DNA reads TGTGCCAGCAGCGAAACAGGGACTGGAAACACCATATATTTT.

This clone was seen once. This chain links TRBV5-4 with TRBJ1-3; D gene uncertain. Germline V lookup: CDR1 SGHNT, CDR2 YYREEE (reference sequence). CDR3 size: 15 residues. V was cut by 0 bases and J by 2 bases, with 9 bases left in between. The CDR3 DNA reads as TGTGCCAGCAGCTTGGACAACAGCGCTGGAAACACCATATATTTT. Translating it yields CASSLDNSAGNTIYF.

J is TRBJ1-2 and V is TRBV25-1; D is uncertain. Germline V gene data show CDR1 as MGHDK and CDR2 as SYGVNS. This CDR3 has 12 amino acids. V was clipped by 4 bases and J by 4 bases, with 7 bases between them. The CDR3 sequence: CASSAGPYGYTF. CDR3 bases: TGTGCCAGCAGTGCCGGGCCCTATGGCTACACCTTC.

The CDR3, as DNA: TGTGCCAGCAGCCAGACTGAGGCGCAGTTTCCGAACACTGAAGCTTTCTTT. Amino acid sequence: CASSQTEAQFPNTEAFF. J is TRBJ1-1 and V is TRBV7-3; D is unclear. Germline CDR1 reads SGHTA; CDR2 reads FQGTGA. CDR3 length: 17 residues. V dropped 5 bases and J dropped 1 base, with 20 bases sitting between them.

The rearrangement links TRBV18 to TRBJ2-4; 8 bases are shared with TRBD2. This CDR3 comprises 15 residues. The germline V gene encodes CDR1 KGHSH and CDR2 LQKENI. J was trimmed by 5 bases and V by 5 bases; bases with no gene match: 8. CDR3 amino acids: CASSRAGAGENIQYF. The CDR3 coding sequence is TGTGCCAGCTCAAGAGCGGGGGCGGGAGAAAACATTCAGTACTTC.

Only a few counts were recorded for this clone. V is TRBV25-1 and J is TRBJ2-7, with D perhaps matching TRBD1 or TRBD2 (5 bases each). Germline-derived CDR1 and CDR2 are MGHDK and SYGVNS. V dropped 4 bases and J dropped 5 bases, with 12 bases sitting between them. The length of the CDR3 is 13 residues. In DNA form, the CDR3 reads TGTGCCAGCAGTGGGCAGGGAGCCGACGAGCAGTACTTC. As protein: CASSGQGADEQYF.

The V and J genes are TRBV6-5 and TRBJ1-1, with TRBD1 matching over 8 bases. The CDR3 totals 15 residues. CDR1 and CDR2 (germline): MNHEY, SVGAGI. Trimming cost V 4 bases and J 0 bases; bases outside gene matches: 4. CDR3 loop: CASSSYRGLNTEAFF. CDR3 coding DNA: TGTGCCAGCAGTTCGTACAGGGGGTTGAACACTGAAGCTTTCTTT.

This clone has ten or more counts. The rearrangement uses TRBV19 and TRBJ2-4, with D possibly matching TRBD1 (5 bases). Germline CDR1 and CDR2: LNHDA and SQIVND (reference sequence). The CDR3 covers 15 residues. Trimming took off 3 bases at V and 6 bases at J, with 15 bases between the two ends. DNA of the CDR3: TGTGCCAGTAGTATCGCGAAACAGGCGGTAAACATTCAGTACTTC. Residues: CASSIAKQAVNIQYF.

The rearrangement joins TRBV10-3 to TRBJ2-7; 12 nucleotides align to TRBD1. The V gene end was trimmed by 9 bases and the J gene end by 5 bases; junction bases not matched to a gene: 5. The CDR3 is made up of 13 amino acids. Germline lookup yields CDR1 ENHRY and CDR2 SYGVKD. CDR3: CAISGTGGHEQYF. The CDR3 DNA follows: TGTGCCATATCCGGGACAGGGGGCCACGAGCAGTACTTC.

V gene TRBV2 combines with J gene TRBJ2-7; 11 nucleotides align to TRBD2. J gave up 5 bases and V 5 bases, and 8 bases lay outside the gene matches. Germline CDR1 and CDR2: SNHLY and FYNNEI. The CDR3 has 15 amino acids. The CDR3 region has the DNA TGTGCCAGCAGTCAACTAGCGGGGGTCGCGGACGAGCAGTACTTC. Amino acids: CASSQLAGVADEQYF.

This chain connects TRBV2 to TRBJ1-6, with a weak D call TRBD1 (6 bases). In germline, CDR1 is SNHLY, CDR2 FYNNEI. The CDR3 loop spans 13 amino acids. Trimming shortened V by 7 bases and J by 9 bases, and 13 bases separated the two germline ends. The CDR3 bases are TGTGCCAGCATTACAGGGATCGGTTCACCCCTCCACTTT. Protein product: CASITGIGSPLHF.

The gene calls are TRBV10-3 and TRBJ2-5; TRBD2 agrees at 15 bases. Germline V gene sequence: CDR1 ENHRY, CDR2 SYGVKD. The junction had 4 bases not matched to a gene; V was cut back by 10 bases and J by 4 bases. The CDR3 has 14 amino acids. The CDR3 here is CATGLAGGLETQYF. The CDR3 DNA reads TGTGCCACCGGACTAGCGGGGGGGTTAGAGACCCAGTACTTC.

The V call is TRBV7-6, the J call TRBJ2-1; 7 nucleotides match TRBD1. The length of the CDR3 is 13 residues. The trim removed 5 bases at V and 7 bases at J, leaving 5 bases unmatched. Germline V gene data show CDR1 as SGHVS and CDR2 as FNYEAQ. CDR3 bases: TGTGCCAGCAGCCGTAGGGGGCGAAATGAGCAGTTCTTC. Translated: CASSRRGRNEQFF. Together with reference TRBV7-6 and TRBJ2-1, the CDR3 gives the full variable domain: GAGVSQSPRYKVTKRGQDVALRCDPISGHVSLYWYRQALGQGPEFLTYFNYEAQQDKSGLPNDRFSAERPEGSISTLTIQRTEQRDSAMYRCASSRRGRNEQFFGPGTRLTVL.

The rearrangement joins TRBV10-3 to TRBJ2-2; D possibly corresponds to TRBD2 (6 bases). Trimming took off 5 bases at V and 7 bases at J, with 14 bases between the two ends. There are 14 residues in the CDR3. Per germline, CDR1 ENHRY and CDR2 SYGVKD. The CDR3, as DNA: TGTGCCATCAGTCACACGGGGGAGAACGGGGAGCTGTTTTTT. Its protein product is CAISHTGENGELFF.

This clone appeared a single time. This is likely an artifact of a read error, given a far larger clone one base away. Other DNA sequences from this sample encode an identical CDR3 as well. V and J are TRBV7-2 and TRBJ2-2; D call uncertain. The CDR3 loop spans 12 amino acids. V was pared by 4 bases and J by 3 bases, with 3 bases between. Germline V gene sequence: CDR1 SGHTA, CDR2 FQGNSA. CDR3 coding DNA: TGTGCCAGCAGCTCCTACACCGGGGAGCTGTTTTTT. Its protein is CASSSYTGELFF.